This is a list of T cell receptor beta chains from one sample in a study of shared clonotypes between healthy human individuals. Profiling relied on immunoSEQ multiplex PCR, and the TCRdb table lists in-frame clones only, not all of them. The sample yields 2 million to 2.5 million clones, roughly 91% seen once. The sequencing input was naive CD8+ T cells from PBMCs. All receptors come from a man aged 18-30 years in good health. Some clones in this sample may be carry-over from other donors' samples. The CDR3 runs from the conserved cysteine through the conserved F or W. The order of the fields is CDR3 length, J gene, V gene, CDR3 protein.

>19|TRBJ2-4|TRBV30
CAWNCSQFGLAGAKNIQYF
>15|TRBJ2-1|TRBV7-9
CASSLVVGEHNEQFF
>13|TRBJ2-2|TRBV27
CASTPGGTGELFF
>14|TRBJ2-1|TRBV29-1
CSVVPLGGRDEQFF
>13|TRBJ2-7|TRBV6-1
CASEHPSTYEQYF
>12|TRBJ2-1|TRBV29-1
CSVADRDNEQFF
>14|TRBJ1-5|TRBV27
CASSLRGVDQPQHF
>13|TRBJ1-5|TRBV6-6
CASSLPEDRSQHF
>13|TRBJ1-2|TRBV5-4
CASTIPGTVDYTF
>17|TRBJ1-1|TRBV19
CASSIRRDRLENTEAFF
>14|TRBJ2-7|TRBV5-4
CASSSSWSSYEQYF
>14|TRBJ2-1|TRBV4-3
CASSQVGGEGEQFF
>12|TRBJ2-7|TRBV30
CAWSQNLYEQYF
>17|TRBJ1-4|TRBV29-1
CSVESGEGASTNEKLFF
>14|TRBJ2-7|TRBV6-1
CASSVTGGIYEQYF
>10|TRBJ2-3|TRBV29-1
CSVLVDTQYF
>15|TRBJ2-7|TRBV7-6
CASSLGQGARYEQYF
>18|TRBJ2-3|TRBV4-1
CASSQGTTYGASTDTQYF
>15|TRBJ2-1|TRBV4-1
CASSQVHASYNEQFF
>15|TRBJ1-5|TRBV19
CASRPTGASNQPQHF
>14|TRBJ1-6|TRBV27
CASSSTGVGTPLHF
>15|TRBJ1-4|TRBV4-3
CASSLGTGGAEKLFF
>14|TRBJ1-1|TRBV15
CARYPGAQNTEAFF
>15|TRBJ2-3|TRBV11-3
CASSLRDRATDTQYF
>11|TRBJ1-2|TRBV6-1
CASRQGYGYTF
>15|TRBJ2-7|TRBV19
CASSTNRDTSYEQYF
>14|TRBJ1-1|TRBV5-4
CASSPAVRTDEAFF
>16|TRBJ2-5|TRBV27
CASSLLGAQRDMGQYF
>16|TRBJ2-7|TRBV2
CASIFLPTGVGYEQYF
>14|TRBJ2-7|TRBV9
CASSVVGSAYEQYF
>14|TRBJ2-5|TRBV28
CASSLTGHQETQYF
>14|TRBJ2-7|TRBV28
CASSLQGYSYEQYF
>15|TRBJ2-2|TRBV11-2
CASSLKGQGAGELFF
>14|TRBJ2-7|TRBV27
CASRPTTSSSEQYF
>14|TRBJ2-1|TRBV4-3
CASSELPTNNEQFF
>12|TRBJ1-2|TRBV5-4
CATKGTGGGYTF
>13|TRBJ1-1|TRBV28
CASSGQGWTEAFF
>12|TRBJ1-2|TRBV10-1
CASFGQNYGYTF
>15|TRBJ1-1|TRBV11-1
CASSQKSSLGTEAFF